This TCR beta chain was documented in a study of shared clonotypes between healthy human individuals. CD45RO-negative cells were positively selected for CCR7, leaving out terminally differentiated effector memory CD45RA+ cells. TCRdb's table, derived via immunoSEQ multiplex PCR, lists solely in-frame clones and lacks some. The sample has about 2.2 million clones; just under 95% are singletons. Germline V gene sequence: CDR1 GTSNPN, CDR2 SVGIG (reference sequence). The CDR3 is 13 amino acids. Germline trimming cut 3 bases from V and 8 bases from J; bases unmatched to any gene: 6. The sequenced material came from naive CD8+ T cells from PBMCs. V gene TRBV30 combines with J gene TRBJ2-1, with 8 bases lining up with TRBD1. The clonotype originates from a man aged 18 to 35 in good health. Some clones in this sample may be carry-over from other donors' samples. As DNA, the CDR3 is TGTGCCTGGAGCAGGGGGCGAACGGATGAGCAGTTCTTC. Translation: CAWSRGRTDEQFF.